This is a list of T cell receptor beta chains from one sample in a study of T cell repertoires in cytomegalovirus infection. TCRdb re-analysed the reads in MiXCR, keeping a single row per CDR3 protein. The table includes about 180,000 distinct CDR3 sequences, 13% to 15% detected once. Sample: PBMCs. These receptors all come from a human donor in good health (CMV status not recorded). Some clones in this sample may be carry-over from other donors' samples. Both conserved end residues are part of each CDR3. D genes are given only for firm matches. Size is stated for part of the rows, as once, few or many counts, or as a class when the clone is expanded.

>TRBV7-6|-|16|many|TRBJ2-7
TGTGCCAGCAGCTTAGTCTCCGGGCCTATCCCCCTCGAGCAGTACTTC
CASSLVSGPIPLEQYF
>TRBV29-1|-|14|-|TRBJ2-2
TGCAGCGTTGAACCGGGTTTCAGCACCGGGGAGCTGTTTTTT
CSVEPGFSTGELFF
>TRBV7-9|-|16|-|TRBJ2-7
TGTGCCAGCAGCTCGGGACTTTACCGTAGCTCCTACGAGCAGTACTTC
CASSSGLYRSSYEQYF
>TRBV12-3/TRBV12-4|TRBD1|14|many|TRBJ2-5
TGTGCCAGCAGCCCCACAGGGGGCGGGGAGACCCAGTACTTC
CASSPTGGGETQYF
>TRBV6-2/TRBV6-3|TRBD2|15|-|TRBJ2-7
TGTGCCAGCAGTTCCGTAGCGGGGAGCAACTACGAGCAGTACTTC
CASSSVAGSNYEQYF
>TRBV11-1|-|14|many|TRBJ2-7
TGTGCCAGCAGCTTATATCCCGGAACCTACGAGCAGTACTTC
CASSLYPGTYEQYF
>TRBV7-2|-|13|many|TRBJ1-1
TGTGCCAGCAGCTTCGGGGCGAACACTGAAGCTTTCTTT
CASSFGANTEAFF
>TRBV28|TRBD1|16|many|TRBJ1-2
TGTGCCAGCGGATCCGGTTTGGGGACAGGGATCTATGGCTACACCTTC
CASGSGLGTGIYGYTF
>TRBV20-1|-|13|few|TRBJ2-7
TGCAGTGCTAGAGAGGGACTCCGCTACGAGCAGTACTTC
CSAREGLRYEQYF
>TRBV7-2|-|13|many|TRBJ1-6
TGTGCCAGCAGTGCCCAATATAATTCACCCCTCCACTTT
CASSAQYNSPLHF
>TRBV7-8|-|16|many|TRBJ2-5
TGTGCCAGCAGCTCCGCTGGTCGGGGACACCAAGAGACCCAGTACTTC
CASSSAGRGHQETQYF
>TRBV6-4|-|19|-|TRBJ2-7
TGTGCCAGCAGTGAAAATTTGGGGGGCGCCCGTCGGGGGCGGCGCGAGCAGTACTTC
CASSENLGGARRGRREQYF
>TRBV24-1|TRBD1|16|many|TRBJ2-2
TGTGCCACCAGTGATTTTGGAACAGGGGGCCACGGGGAGCTGTTTTTT
CATSDFGTGGHGELFF
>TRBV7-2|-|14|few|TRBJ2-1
TGTGCCAGCAGCTATGAGCAGGGGCGCGATGAGCAGTTCTTC
CASSYEQGRDEQFF
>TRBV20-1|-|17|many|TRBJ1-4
TGCAGTGCTGGGACCGTGACGATTGATTCTACTAATGAAAAACTGTTTTTT
CSAGTVTIDSTNEKLFF
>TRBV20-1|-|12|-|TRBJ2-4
TGCAGTGCGCCCGGCCTGATTGGGATTCAGTACTTC
CSAPGLIGIQYF
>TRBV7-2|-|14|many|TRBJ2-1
TGTGCCAGCAGCTTAGCGGGGCTTACCAATGAGCAGTTCTTC
CASSLAGLTNEQFF
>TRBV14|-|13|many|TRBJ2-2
TGTGCCAGCAGCCACCTGAACACCGGGGAGCTGTTTTTT
CASSHLNTGELFF
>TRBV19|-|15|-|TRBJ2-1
TGTGCCAGTAGTATCTTAGCGGCATTCTACAATGAGCAGTTCTTC
CASSILAAFYNEQFF
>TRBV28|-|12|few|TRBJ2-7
TGTGCCAGCAGTCGACTCTCCTACGAGCAGTACTTC
CASSRLSYEQYF